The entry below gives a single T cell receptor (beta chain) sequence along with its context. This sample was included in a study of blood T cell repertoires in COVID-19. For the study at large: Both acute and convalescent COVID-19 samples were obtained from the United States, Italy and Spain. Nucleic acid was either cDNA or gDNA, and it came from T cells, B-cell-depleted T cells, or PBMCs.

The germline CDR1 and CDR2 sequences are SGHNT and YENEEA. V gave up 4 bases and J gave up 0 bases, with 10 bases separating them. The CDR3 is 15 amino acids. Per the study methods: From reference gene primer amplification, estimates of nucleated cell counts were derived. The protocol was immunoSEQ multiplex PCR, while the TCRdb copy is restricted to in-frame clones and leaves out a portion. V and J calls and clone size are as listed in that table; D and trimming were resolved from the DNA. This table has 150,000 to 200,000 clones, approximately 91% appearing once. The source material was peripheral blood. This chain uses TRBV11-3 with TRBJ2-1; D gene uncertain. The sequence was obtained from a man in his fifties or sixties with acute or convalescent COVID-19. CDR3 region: CASSSLTSSYNEQFF. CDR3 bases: TGTGCCAGCAGCTCCCTTACCAGCTCCTACAATGAGCAGTTCTTC.